One T cell receptor (beta chain) is described in this entry. The germline V and J ends were trimmed by 0 bases and 12 bases, with 7 bases remaining between them. CDR3 length: 11 residues. Germline assignment: CDR1 SGHDT and CDR2 YYEEEE. These data belong to a study of blood T cell repertoires in COVID-19. On the study more broadly: Nucleic acid was either cDNA or gDNA, and it came from T cells, B-cell-depleted T cells, or PBMCs.

The data were produced by immunoSEQ multiplex PCR, yet TCRdb's version contains in-frame clones alone and is incomplete. This table holds 150,000 to 200,000 clones, approximately 80% found once. Sequenced: peripheral blood. This receptor was obtained from a woman aged 55-70 years with acute or convalescent COVID-19. The rearrangement uses TRBV5-6 and TRBJ2-1; D remains ambiguous. CDR3 residues: CASSLGPLQFF. The CDR3 bases are TGTGCCAGCAGCTTGGGGCCATTGCAGTTCTTC.